This TCR beta chain was documented in a study of blood T cell repertoires in COVID-19. In the study overall: Material from acute and convalescent COVID-19 was sourced from the United States, Italy and Spain.

This CDR3 comprises 14 residues. V was clipped by 5 bases and J by 3 bases; unmatched bases: 7. The germline CDR1 and CDR2 sequences are MGHRA and YSYEKL. Authors' processing steps: Scientists estimated how many nucleated cells there were by amplifying reference gene primers. Libraries were prepared by immunoSEQ multiplex PCR; TCRdb keeps only in-frame clonotypes and omits some of them. The V and J calls and the clone size are those of that table, but D and trimming were determined from the DNA. The sample lists 300,000 to 350,000 clones; about 90% were seen once. Seattle researchers signed up patients amid active infection and tracked them longitudinally.

The TCR originated in a woman in her twenties or thirties with COVID-19, enrolled during active disease. The chain links TRBV4-1 to TRBJ2-7; 7 nucleotides align to TRBD2. Sequencing was performed on peripheral blood. In DNA, the CDR3 is TGCGCCAGCAGCGTCCTAGCGGAGAACTACGAGCAGTACTTC. Translating it yields CASSVLAENYEQYF.